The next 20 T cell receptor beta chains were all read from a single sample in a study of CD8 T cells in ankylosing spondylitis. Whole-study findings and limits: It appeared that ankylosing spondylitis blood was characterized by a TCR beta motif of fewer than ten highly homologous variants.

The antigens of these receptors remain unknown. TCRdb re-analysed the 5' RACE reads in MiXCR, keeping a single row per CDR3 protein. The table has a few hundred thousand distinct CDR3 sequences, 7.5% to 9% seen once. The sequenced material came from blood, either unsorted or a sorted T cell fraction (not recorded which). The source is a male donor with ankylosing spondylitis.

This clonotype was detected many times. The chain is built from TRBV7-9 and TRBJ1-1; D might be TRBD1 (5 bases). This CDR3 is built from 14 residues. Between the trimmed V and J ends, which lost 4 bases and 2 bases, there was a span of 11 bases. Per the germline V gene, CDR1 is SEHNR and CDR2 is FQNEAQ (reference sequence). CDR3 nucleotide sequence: TGTGCCAGCAGCTCGGCAGGGCGCAACACTGAAGCTTTCTTT. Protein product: CASSSAGRNTEAFF.

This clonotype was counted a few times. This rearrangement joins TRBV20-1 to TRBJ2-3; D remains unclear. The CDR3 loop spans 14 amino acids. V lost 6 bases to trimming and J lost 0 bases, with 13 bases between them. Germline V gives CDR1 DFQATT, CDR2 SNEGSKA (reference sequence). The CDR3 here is CSARSRTSTDTQYF. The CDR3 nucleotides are TGCAGTGCCCGGAGCCGAACTAGCACAGATACGCAGTATTTT.

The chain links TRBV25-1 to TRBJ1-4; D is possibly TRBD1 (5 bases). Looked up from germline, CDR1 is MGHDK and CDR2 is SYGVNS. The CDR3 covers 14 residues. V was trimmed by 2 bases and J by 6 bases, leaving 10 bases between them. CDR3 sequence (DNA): TGTGCCAGCAGTGAACAGGGTGAAGATGAAAAACTGTTTTTT. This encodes CASSEQGEDEKLFF.

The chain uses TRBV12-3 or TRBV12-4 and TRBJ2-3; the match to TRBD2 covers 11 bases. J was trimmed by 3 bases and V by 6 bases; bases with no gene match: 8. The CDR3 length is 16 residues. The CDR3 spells CASRYGTSGLTDTQYF. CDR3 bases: TGTGCCAGCAGATATGGGACTAGCGGATTAACAGATACGCAGTATTTT.

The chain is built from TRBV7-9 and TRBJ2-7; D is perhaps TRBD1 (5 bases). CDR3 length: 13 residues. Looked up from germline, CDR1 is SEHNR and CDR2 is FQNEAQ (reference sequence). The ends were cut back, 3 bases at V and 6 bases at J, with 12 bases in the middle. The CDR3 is CASSFSGIVEQYF. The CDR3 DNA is TGTGCCAGCAGCTTCTCAGGGATCGTCGAGCAGTACTTC.

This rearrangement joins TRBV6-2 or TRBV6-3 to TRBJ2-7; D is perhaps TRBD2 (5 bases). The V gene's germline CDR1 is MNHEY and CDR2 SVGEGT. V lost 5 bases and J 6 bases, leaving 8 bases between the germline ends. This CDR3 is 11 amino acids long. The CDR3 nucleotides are TGTGCCAGCAGTGACTACGGCGAGCAGTACTTC. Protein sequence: CASSDYGEQYF.

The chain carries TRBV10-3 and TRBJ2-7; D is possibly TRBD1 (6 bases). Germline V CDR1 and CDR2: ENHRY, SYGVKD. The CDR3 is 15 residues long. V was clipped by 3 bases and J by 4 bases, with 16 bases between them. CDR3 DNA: TGTGCCATCAGTGATCCGGGACAAGTCGAGTACGAGCAGTACTTC. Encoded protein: CAISDPGQVEYEQYF.

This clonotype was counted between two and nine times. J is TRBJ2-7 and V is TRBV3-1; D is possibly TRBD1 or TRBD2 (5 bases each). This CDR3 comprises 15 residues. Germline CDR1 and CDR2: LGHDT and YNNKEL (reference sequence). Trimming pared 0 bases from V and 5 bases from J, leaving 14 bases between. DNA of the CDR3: TGTGCCAGCAGCCAAGATCGCACTAGGGGCCACGAGCAGTACTTC. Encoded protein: CASSQDRTRGHEQYF.

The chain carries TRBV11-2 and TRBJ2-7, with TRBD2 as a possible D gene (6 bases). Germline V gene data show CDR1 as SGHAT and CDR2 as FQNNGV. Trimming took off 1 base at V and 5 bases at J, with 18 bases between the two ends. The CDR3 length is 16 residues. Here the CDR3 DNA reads TGTGCCAGCAGCTTAGTTGGAGGGACTGGTGGGAACGAGCAGTACTTC. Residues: CASSLVGGTGGNEQYF.

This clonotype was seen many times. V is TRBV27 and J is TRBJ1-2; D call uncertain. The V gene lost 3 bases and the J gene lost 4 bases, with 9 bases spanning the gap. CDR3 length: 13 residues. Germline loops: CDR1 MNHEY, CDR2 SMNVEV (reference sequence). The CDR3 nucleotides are TGTGCCAGCAGTTTTGGTTCAGCCTATGGCTACACCTTC. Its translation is CASSFGSAYGYTF.

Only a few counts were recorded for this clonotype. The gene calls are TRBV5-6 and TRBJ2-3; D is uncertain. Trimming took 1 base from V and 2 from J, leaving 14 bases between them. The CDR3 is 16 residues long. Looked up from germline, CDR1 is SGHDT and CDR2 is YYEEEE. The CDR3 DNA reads TGTGCCAGCAGCTTGCCGACGGTCGGTTACACAGATACGCAGTATTTT. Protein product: CASSLPTVGYTDTQYF. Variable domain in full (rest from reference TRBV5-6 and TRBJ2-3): DAGVTQSPTHLIKTRGQQVTLRCSPKSGHDTVSWYQQALGQGPQFIFQYYEEEERQRGNFPDRFSGHQFPNYSSELNVNALLLGDSALYLCASSLPTVGYTDTQYFGPGTRLTVL.

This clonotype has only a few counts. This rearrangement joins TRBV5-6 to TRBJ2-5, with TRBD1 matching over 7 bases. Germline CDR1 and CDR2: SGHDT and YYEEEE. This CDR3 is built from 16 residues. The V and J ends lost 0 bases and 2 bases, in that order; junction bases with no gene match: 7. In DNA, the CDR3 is TGTGCCAGCAGCTTGGCTTGGACAGGCCATCAAGAGACCCAGTACTTC. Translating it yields CASSLAWTGHQETQYF.

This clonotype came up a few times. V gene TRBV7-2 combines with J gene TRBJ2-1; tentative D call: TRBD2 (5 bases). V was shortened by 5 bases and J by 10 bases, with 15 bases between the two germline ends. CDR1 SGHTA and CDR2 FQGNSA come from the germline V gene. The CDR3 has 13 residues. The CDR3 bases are TGTGCCAGCAGCCGGACCCCCTCGGGGGAGCAGTTCTTC. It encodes CASSRTPSGEQFF.

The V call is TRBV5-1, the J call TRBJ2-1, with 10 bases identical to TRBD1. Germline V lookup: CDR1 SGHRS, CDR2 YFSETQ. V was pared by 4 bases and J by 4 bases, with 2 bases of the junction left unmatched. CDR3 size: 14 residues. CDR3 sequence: CASSMGQGYNEQFF. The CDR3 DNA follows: TGCGCCAGCAGCATGGGACAGGGGTACAATGAGCAGTTCTTC.

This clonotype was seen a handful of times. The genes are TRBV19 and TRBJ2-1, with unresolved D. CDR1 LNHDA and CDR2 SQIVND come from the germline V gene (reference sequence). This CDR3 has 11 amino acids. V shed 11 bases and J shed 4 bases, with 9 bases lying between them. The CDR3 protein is CAEDGYNEQFF. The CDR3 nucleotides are TGTGCCGAGGACGGGTACAATGAGCAGTTCTTC.

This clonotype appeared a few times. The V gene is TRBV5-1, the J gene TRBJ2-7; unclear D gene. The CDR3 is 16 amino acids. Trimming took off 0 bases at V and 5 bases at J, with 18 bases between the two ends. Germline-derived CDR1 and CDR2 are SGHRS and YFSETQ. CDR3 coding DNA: TGCGCCAGCAGCTTGGAAGTCAACCGGGTAAGGAACGAGCAGTACTTC. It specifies CASSLEVNRVRNEQYF.

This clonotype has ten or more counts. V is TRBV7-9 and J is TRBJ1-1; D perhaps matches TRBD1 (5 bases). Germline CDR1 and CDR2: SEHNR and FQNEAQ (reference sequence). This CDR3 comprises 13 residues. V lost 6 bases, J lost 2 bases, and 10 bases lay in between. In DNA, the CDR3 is TGTGCCAGCAGATGGACAAAAAACACTGAAGCTTTCTTT. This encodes CASRWTKNTEAFF.

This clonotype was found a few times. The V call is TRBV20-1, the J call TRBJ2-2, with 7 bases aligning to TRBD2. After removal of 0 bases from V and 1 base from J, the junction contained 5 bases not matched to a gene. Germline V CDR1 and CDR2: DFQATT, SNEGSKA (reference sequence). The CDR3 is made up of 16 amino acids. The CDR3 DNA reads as TGCAGTGCTAGAGATCGGGCTAGCGGGAACACCGGGGAGCTGTTTTTT. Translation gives CSARDRASGNTGELFF.

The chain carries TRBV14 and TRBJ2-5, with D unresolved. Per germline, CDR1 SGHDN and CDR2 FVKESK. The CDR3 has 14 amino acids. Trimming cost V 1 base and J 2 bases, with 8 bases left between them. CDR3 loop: CASSQGRLQETQYF. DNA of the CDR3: TGTGCCAGCAGCCAAGGTCGATTGCAAGAGACCCAGTACTTC.

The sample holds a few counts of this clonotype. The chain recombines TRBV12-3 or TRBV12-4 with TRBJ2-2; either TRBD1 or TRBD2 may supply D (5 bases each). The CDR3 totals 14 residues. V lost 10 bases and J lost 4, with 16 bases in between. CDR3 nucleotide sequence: TGTGCCAACCGTCGGGGCCCGGGCACCGGGGAGCTGTTTTTT. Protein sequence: CANRRGPGTGELFF.